These T cell receptor beta chains were read from a single sample in a study of tumor-infiltrating lymphocytes in glioblastoma multiforme. TCRdb fed the multiplex PCR reads into MiXCR, producing one record per CDR3 protein. Here the sample spans just under 20,000 distinct CDR3 sequences, just under 70% being singletons. Sample: peripheral blood. These receptors all stem from a male donor with glioblastoma. Each CDR3 is given with its conserved first and last residue. Each record gives: J gene, CDR3 length, V gene, CDR3 protein.

>TRBJ2-3|12|TRBV29-1
CNAAGSTDTQYF
>TRBJ1-2|15|TRBV11-1
CASSPGGQSAYGYTF
>TRBJ2-5|17|TRBV10-2
CASRGRTGLISGETQYF
>TRBJ2-3|16|TRBV5-4
CASSLEGVLSTDTQYF
>TRBJ2-7|15|TRBV5-1
CVSSSTSGSLSEQYF
>TRBJ2-6|17|TRBV12-3/TRBV12-4
CASSTGQGAAGANVLTF
>TRBJ2-5|16|TRBV6-5
CASSPSPRIQQETQYF
>TRBJ2-2|14|TRBV29-1
CSVIPGLSTLELFF
>TRBJ1-1|13|TRBV6-5
CGSSWTANTEAFF
>TRBJ2-5|11|TRBV28
CASSDRQTQYF
>TRBJ2-5|14|TRBV20-1
CSARLAGGLETQYF
>TRBJ2-3|15|TRBV5-1
CASKASGRETDTQYF
>TRBJ1-2|16|TRBV4-1
CASSQDRYRGNYGYTF